This TCR beta chain originates from a study of blood T cell repertoires in COVID-19. Overall study: Donors in the United States, Italy and Spain gave samples during acute or convalescent COVID-19.

Authors' analysis steps: Estimated nucleated cell counts came from reference gene primer amplification. Using immunoSEQ multiplex PCR, the repertoire was profiled, and TCRdb retains in-frame clones only, with some absent. V and J calls and clone size are those listed in that table; D and trimming were worked out from the DNA. The sample records about 250,000 clones, about 80% being singletons. What was sequenced was peripheral blood. The clonotype comes from a man aged 50-60 years with active or convalescent COVID-19.

The CDR3 sequence is CASSPTGGITEAFF. The DNA for the CDR3 is TGTGCCAGCAGTCCGACAGGGGGCATCACTGAAGCTTTCTTT. V usage is TRBV28 and J usage is TRBJ1-1, with 10 positions matching TRBD1. V shed 5 bases, J shed 4 bases, and the junction held 4 bases outside the gene matches. The germline V gene has CDR1 MDHEN and CDR2 SYDVKM. CDR3 length: 14 residues.